This T cell receptor beta chain was recovered during a study of identical twins. Notes on the study in general: It was possible that invariant MAIT and iNKT cells partly confounded the zero-insertion analyses.

From the 5' RACE reads, TCRdb called clonotypes with MiXCR, one entry per CDR3 protein. The table shows some 590,000 distinct CDR3 sequences, with nearly 10% occurring only once. This clonotype occurred many times. Its specificity is not known. V was pared by 6 bases and J by 0 bases, with 15 bases between. The CDR3 is 15 residues long. These data were also filed under a second study, of yellow fever vaccine responses in identical twins. That paper adds: Twins showed a vaccine T cell response that reportedly seemed partly convergent, partly personalized.

The TCR comes from a woman aged 18-29 years in good health. The sample comprised PBMCs. The V call is TRBV12-3 or TRBV12-4, the J call TRBJ2-7, with D unclear. The CDR3 region has the DNA TGTGCCAGCAGCTTAACCCCAATAGGCTCCTACGAGCAGTACTTC. Protein: CASSLTPIGSYEQYF.